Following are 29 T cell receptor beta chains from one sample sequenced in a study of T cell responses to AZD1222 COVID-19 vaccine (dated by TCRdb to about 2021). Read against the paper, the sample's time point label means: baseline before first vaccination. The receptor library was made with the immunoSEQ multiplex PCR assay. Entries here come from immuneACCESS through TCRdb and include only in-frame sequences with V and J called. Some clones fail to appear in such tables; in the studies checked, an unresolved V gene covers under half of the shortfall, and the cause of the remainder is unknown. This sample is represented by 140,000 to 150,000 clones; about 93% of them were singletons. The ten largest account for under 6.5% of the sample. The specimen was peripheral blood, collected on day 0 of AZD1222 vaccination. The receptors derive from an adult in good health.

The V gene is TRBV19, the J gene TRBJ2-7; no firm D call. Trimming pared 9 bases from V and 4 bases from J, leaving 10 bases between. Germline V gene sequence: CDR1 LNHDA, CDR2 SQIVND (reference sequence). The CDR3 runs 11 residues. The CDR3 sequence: CASSSGYEQYF. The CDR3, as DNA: TGTGCCAGCAGCTCGGGTTACGAGCAGTACTTC.

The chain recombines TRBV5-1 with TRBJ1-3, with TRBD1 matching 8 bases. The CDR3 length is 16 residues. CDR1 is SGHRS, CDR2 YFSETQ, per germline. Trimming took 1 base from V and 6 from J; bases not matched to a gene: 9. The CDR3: CASSLTGGTGSNTIYF. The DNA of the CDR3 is TGCGCCAGCAGCTTGACCGGAGGGACAGGATCAAACACCATATATTTT.

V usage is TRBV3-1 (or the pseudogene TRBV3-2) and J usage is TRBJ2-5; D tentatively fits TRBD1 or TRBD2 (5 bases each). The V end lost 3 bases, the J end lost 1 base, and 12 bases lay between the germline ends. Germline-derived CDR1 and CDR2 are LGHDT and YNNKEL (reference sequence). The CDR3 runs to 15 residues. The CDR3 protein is CASSQVRDVQETQYF. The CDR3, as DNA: TGTGCCAGCAGCCAGGTACGGGACGTCCAAGAGACCCAGTACTTC.

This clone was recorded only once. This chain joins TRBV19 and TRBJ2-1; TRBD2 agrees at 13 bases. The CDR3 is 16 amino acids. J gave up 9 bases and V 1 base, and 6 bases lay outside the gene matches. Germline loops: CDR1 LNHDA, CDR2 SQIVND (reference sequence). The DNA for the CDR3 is TGTGCCAGTAGTATAGGGGAACTAGCGGGAGGGGGTGAGCAGTTCTTC. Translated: CASSIGELAGGGEQFF.

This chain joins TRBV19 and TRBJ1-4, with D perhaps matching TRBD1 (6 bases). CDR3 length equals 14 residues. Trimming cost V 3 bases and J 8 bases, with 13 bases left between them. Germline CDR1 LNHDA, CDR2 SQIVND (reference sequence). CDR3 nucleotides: TGTGCCAGTAGTATGCACAGGGACGGGGAAAAACTGTTTTTT. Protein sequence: CASSMHRDGEKLFF. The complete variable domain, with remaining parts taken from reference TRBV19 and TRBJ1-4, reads DGGITQSPKYLFRKEGQNVTLSCEQNLNHDAMYWYRQDPGQGLRLIYYSQIVNDFQKGDIAEGYSVSREKKESFPLTVTSAQKNPTAFYLCASSMHRDGEKLFFGSGTQLSVL.

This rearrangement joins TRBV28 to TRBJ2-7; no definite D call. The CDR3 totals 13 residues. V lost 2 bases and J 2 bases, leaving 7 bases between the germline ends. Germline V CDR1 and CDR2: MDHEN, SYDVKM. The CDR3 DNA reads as TGTGCCAGCAGTTTAGGGCAGCCCTACGAGCAGTACTTC. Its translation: CASSLGQPYEQYF.

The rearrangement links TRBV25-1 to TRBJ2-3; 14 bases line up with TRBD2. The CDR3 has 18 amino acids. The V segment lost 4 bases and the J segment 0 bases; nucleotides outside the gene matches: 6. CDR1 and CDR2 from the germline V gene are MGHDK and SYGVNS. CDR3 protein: CASSGGLAGAPSTDTQYF. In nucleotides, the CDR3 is TGTGCCAGCAGTGGGGGACTAGCGGGAGCGCCGAGCACAGATACGCAGTATTTT.

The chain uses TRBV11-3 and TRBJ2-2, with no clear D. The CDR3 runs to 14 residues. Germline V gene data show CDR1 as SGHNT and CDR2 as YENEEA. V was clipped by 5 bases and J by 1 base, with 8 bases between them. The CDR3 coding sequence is TGTGCCAGCAGCCTAGGTGTGAACACCGGGGAGCTGTTTTTT. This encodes CASSLGVNTGELFF. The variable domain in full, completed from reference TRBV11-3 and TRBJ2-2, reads EAGVVQSPRYKIIEKKQPVAFWCNPISGHNTLYWYLQNLGQGPELLIRYENEEAVDDSQLPKDRFSAERLKGVDSTLKIQPAELGDSAVYLCASSLGVNTGELFFGEGSRLTVL.

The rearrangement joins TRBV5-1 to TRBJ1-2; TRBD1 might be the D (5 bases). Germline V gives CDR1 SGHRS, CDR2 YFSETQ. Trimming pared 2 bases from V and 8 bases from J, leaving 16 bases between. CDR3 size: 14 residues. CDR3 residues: CASSLVQGPGGYTF. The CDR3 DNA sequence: TGCGCCAGCAGCTTAGTTCAGGGCCCAGGGGGCTACACCTTC.

This chain's CDR3 is CASSYYGQISYEQYF. The CDR3 DNA sequence: TGTGCCAGCAGCTATTACGGGCAAATCTCCTACGAGCAGTACTTC. This chain links TRBV11-2 with TRBJ2-7; D ambiguous. This CDR3 has 15 residues. The ends were cut back, 4 bases at V and 0 bases at J, with 13 bases in the middle. The germline gives CDR1 SGHAT, CDR2 FQNNGV.

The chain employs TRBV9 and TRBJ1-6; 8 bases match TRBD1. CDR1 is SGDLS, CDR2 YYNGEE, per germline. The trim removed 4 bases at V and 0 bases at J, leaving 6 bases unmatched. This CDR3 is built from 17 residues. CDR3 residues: CASSSRQGSSYNSPLHF. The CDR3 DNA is TGTGCCAGCAGCTCCCGACAGGGGAGCTCCTATAATTCACCCCTCCACTTT.

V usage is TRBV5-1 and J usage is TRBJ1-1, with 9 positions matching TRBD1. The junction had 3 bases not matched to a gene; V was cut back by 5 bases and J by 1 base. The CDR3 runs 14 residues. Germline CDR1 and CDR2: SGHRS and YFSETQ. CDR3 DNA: TGCGCCAGCAGGCAACAGGGGGCGAACACTGAAGCTTTCTTT. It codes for CASRQQGANTEAFF.

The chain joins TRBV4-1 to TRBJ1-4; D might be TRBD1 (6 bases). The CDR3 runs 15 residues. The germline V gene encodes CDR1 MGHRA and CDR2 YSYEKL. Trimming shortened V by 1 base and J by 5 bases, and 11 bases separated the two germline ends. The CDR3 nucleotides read TGCGCCAGCAGCCAAGCAGGGGTATCGAATGAAAAACTGTTTTTT. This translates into CASSQAGVSNEKLFF.

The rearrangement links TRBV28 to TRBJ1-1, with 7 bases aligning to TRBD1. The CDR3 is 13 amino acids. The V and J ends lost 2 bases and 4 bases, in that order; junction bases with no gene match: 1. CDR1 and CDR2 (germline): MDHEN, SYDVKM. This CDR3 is CASSLAGGTEAFF. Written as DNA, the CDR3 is TGTGCCAGCAGTTTAGCAGGGGGCACTGAAGCTTTCTTT.

CDR3 nucleotides: TGTGCCAGCAGCGGACTAGCGGGAGGGCCCTACGAGCAGTACTTC. It specifies CASSGLAGGPYEQYF. The J gene is TRBJ2-7, the V gene TRBV11-1; 15 bases are shared with TRBD2. The CDR3 has 15 residues. V shed 5 bases and J 2 bases; nucleotides not matched to a gene: 1. Germline V CDR1 and CDR2: SGHAT, FQDESV (reference sequence).

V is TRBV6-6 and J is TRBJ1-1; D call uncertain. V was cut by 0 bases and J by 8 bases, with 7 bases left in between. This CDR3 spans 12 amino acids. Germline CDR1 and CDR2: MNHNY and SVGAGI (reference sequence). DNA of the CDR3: TGTGCCAGCAGTTACTCCGCAGGCGAAGCTTTCTTT. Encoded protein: CASSYSAGEAFF.

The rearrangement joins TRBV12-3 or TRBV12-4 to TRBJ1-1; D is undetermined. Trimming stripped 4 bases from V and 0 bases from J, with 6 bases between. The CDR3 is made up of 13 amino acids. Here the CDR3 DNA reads TGTGCCAGCAGTTACTCTATGAACACTGAAGCTTTCTTT. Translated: CASSYSMNTEAFF.

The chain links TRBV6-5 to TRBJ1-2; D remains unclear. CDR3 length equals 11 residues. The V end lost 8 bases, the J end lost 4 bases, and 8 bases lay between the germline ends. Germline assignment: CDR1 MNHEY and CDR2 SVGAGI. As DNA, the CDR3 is TGTGCCAGCCGGACGCGCTATGGCTACACCTTC. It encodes CASRTRYGYTF.

CDR3 amino acids: CASSLAGQGYEQYF. CDR3 DNA sequence: TGTGCCAGCAGCTTAGCGGGACAGGGTTACGAGCAGTACTTC. J is TRBJ2-7 and V is TRBV11-1; 9 nucleotides line up with TRBD1. The CDR3 contains 14 residues. V gave up 0 bases and J gave up 4 bases; unmatched junction bases: 1. Germline CDR1 and CDR2: SGHAT and FQDESV (reference sequence).

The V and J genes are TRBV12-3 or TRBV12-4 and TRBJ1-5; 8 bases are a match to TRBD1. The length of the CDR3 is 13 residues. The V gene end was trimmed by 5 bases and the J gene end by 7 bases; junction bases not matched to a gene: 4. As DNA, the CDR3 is TGTGCCAGCAGTGGACAGGGAGGACAGCCCCAGCATTTT. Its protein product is CASSGQGGQPQHF.

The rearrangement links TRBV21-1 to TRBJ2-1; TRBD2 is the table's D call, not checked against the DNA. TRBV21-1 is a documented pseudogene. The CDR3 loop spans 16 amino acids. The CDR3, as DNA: TGTGCCAGCAGCAAAGAGGGGACTAGCGGGAGAGGTGAGCAGTTCTTC. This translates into CASSKEGTSGRGEQFF.

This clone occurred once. CDR3 in DNA: TGTGCCACCAGTGATCCGTATCTAGCGGGGCACCTCCCTCTCTACAATGAGCAGTTCTTC. Its protein is CATSDPYLAGHLPLYNEQFF. The chain couples TRBV24-1 to TRBJ2-1; 9 nucleotides match TRBD2. The CDR3 consists of 20 residues. In germline, CDR1 is KGHDR, CDR2 SFDVKD. The ends lost 3 bases at V and 3 bases at J; junction bases unmatched: 17.

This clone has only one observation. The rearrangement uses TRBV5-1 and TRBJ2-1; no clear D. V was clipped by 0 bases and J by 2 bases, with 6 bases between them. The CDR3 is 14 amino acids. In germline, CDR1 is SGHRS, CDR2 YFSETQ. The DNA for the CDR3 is TGCGCCAGCAGCTTGGGGCCTCCCTACAATGAGCAGTTCTTC. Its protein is CASSLGPPYNEQFF.

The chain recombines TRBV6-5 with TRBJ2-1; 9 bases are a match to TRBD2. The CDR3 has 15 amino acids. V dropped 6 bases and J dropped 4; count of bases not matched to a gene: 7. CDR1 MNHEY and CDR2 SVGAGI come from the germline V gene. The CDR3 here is CASRALAGSYNEQFF. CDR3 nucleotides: TGTGCCAGCAGGGCTCTAGCGGGATCTTACAATGAGCAGTTCTTC.

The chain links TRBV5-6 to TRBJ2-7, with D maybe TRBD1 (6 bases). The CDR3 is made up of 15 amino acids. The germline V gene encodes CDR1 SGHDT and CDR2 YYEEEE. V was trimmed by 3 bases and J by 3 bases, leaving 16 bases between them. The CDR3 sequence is CASSSRGFPFYEQYF. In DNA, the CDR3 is TGTGCCAGCAGCTCAAGGGGGTTCCCTTTCTACGAGCAGTACTTC. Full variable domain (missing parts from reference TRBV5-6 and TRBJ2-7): DAGVTQSPTHLIKTRGQQVTLRCSPKSGHDTVSWYQQALGQGPQFIFQYYEEEERQRGNFPDRFSGHQFPNYSSELNVNALLLGDSALYLCASSSRGFPFYEQYFGPGTRLTVT.

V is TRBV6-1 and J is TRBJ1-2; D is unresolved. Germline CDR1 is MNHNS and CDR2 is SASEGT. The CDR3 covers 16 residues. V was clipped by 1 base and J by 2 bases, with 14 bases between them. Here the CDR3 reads CASSEGWVAANYGYTF. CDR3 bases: TGTGCCAGCAGTGAAGGATGGGTGGCTGCGAACTATGGCTACACCTTC.

The CDR3 DNA reads as TGTGCCAGCAGCTTTGGGACAGACTACGAGCAGTACTTC. It yields the protein CASSFGTDYEQYF. V and J are TRBV7-2 and TRBJ2-7; 7 bases map to TRBD1. J was trimmed by 3 bases and V by 3 bases; bases with no gene match: 2. The CDR3 runs to 13 residues. The germline V gene encodes CDR1 SGHTA and CDR2 FQGNSA. Based on the CDR3 plus reference TRBV7-2 and TRBJ2-7, the full variable domain is GAGVSQSPSNKVTEKGKDVELRCDPISGHTALYWYRQSLGQGLEFLIYFQGNSAPDKSGLPSDRFSAERTGGSVSTLTIQRTQQEDSAVYLCASSFGTDYEQYFGPGTRLTVT.

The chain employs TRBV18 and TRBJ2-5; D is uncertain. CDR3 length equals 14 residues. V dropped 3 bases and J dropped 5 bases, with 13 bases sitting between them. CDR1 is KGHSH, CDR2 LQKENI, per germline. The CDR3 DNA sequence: TGTGCCAGCTCACCGGGATCCAGGTCGGAGACCCAGTACTTC. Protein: CASSPGSRSETQYF. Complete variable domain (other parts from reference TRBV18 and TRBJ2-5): NAGVMQNPRHLVRRRGQEARLRCSPMKGHSHVYWYRQLPEEGLKFMVYLQKENIIDESGMPKERFSAEFPKEGPSILRIQQVVRGDSAAYFCASSPGSRSETQYFGPGTRLLVL.

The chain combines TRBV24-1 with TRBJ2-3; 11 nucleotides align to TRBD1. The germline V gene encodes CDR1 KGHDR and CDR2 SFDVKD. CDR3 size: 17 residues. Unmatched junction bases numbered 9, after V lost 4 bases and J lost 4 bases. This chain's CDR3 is CATSDAGTGGYADTQYF. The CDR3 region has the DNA TGTGCCACCAGTGACGCCGGGACAGGGGGGTACGCAGATACGCAGTATTTT.